The rows below give T cell receptor beta chains drawn from one sample of a study of CD8 T cells in Susac syndrome. TCRdb fed the immunoSEQ multiplex PCR reads into MiXCR, producing one record per CDR3 protein. The sample includes 170,000 or so distinct CDR3 sequences, around 93% seen only once; the top ten take roughly 0.1%. The sample consisted of CD4+ T cells from PBMCs. All receptors come from a human donor with multiple sclerosis. Both conserved end residues are part of each CDR3. The D gene is left open where the match is weak. Not all rows give a size; the values are once, few, many and, for expanded clones, a class.

TRBV15,NA,TRBJ1-5,TRBD1,TGTGCCACCAGCAGAGATTTTGGGGGACAGGGAAAGCATTTT,CATSRDFGGQGKHF
TRBV6-5,NA,TRBJ2-7,TRBD2,TGTGCCAGCAGCCAACAGGCTAGCGGGTCCTACGAGCAGTACTTC,CASSQQASGSYEQYF
TRBV2,NA,TRBJ2-4,NA,TGTGCCAGCACCGAAGGGCTATTGCTTTCCAAAAACATTCAGTACTTC,CASTEGLLLSKNIQYF
TRBV18,once,TRBJ2-5,NA,TGTGCCAGCTCACCACGGATGGAAGGGACCCAGTACTTC,CASSPRMEGTQYF
TRBV10-3,NA,TRBJ1-1,TRBD1,TGTGCCATCAGTGCGGACAGGGAGGGTGAAGCTTTCTTT,CAISADREGEAFF
TRBV14,NA,TRBJ2-5,NA,TGTGCCAGCAGCCAATTTAGCAGTGAGACCCAGTACTTC,CASSQFSSETQYF
TRBV7-9,NA,TRBJ2-2,TRBD2,TGTGCTTTGTCGACTAGCGGGGGCTCTGTCACCGGGGAGCTGTTTTTT,CALSTSGGSVTGELFF
TRBV24-1,NA,TRBJ2-1,NA,TGTGCCACCAGTGATTTGTGGGTCCCCTACAATGAGCAGTTCTTC,CATSDLWVPYNEQFF
TRBV12-3/TRBV12-4,NA,TRBJ1-1,NA,TGTGCCAGCAGTTCCGGGTTGAACACTGAAGCTTTCTTT,CASSSGLNTEAFF
TRBV6-1,NA,TRBJ2-3,TRBD2,TGTGCCAGCAGGGGGGGACGGACTAGCTGGGCAGATACGCAGTATTTT,CASRGGRTSWADTQYF
TRBV5-6,NA,TRBJ1-2,TRBD1,TGTGCCAGCAGCTCCTTCGACAGGGAAGGAAATGGCTACACCTTC,CASSSFDREGNGYTF